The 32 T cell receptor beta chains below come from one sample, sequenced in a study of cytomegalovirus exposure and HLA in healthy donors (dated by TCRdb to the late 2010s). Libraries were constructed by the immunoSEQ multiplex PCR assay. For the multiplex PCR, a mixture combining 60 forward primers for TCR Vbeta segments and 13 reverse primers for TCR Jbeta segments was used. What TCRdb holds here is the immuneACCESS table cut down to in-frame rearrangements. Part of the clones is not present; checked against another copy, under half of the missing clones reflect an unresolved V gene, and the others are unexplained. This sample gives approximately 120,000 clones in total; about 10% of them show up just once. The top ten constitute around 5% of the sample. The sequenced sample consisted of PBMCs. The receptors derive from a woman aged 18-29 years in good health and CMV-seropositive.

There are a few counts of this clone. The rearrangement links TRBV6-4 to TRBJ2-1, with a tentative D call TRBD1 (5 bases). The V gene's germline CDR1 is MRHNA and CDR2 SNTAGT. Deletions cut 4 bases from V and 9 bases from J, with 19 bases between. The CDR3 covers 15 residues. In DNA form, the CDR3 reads TGTGCCAGCAGTGCCGCAGGGCAGGGTCTAGGTGAGCAGTTCTTC. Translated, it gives CASSAAGQGLGEQFF.

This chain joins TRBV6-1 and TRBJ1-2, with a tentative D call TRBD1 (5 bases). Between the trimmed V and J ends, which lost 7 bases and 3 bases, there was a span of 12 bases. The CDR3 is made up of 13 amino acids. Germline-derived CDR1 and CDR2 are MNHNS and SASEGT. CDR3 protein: CASNAGTDYGYTF. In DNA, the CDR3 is TGTGCCAGCAACGCGGGGACGGACTATGGCTACACCTTC.

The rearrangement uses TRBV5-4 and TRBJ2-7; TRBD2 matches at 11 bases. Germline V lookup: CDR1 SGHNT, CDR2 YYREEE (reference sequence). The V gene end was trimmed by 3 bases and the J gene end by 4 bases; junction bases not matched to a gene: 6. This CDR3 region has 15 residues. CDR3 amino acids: CASSSPTSGSYEQYF. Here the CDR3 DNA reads TGTGCCAGCAGCTCACCTACTAGCGGGAGTTACGAGCAGTACTTC.

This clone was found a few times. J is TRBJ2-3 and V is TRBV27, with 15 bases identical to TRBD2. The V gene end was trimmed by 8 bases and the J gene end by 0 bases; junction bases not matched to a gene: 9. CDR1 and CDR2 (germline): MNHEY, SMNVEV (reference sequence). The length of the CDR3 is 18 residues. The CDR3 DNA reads TGTGCCAGCGGCGGACTAGCGGGAGGGCCAGGTAGCACAGATACGCAGTATTTT. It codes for CASGGLAGGPGSTDTQYF.

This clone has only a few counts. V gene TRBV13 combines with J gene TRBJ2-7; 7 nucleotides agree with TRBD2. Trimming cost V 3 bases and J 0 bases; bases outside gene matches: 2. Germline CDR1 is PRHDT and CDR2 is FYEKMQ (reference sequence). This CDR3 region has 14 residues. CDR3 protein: CASSFGEGSYEQYF. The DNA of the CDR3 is TGTGCCAGCAGCTTCGGGGAGGGCTCCTACGAGCAGTACTTC.

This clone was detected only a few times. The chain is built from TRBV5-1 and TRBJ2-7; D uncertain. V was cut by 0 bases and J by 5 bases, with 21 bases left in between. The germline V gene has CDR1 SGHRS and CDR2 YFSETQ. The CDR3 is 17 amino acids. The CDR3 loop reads CASSLDPPSEYLNEQYF. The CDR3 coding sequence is TGCGCCAGCAGCTTGGATCCCCCATCGGAGTATTTGAACGAGCAGTACTTC.

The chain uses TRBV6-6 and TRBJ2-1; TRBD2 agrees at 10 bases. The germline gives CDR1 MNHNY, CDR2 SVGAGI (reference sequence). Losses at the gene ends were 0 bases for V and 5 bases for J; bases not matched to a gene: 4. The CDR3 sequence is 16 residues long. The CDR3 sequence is CASSYSRAGGNNEQFF. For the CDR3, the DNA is TGTGCCAGCAGTTACTCGCGAGCGGGAGGGAACAATGAGCAGTTCTTC.

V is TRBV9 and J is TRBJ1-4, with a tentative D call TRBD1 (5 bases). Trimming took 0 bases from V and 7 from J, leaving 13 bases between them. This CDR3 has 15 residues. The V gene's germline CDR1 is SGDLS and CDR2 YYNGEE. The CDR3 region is CASSVDSRVGEKLFF. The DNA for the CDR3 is TGTGCCAGCAGCGTAGACTCCAGGGTTGGTGAAAAACTGTTTTTT.

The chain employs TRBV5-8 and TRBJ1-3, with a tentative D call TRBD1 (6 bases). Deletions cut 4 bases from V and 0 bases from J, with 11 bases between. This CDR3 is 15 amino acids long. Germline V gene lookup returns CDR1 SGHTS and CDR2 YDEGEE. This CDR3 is CASSVTGNSGNTIYF. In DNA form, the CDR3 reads TGTGCCAGCAGCGTTACAGGGAACTCTGGAAACACCATATATTTT. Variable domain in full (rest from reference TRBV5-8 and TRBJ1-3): EAGVTQSPTHLIKTRGQQATLRCSPISGHTSVYWYQQALGLGLQFLLWYDEGEERNRGNFPPRFSGRQFPNYSSELNVNALELEDSALYLCASSVTGNSGNTIYFGEGSWLTVV.

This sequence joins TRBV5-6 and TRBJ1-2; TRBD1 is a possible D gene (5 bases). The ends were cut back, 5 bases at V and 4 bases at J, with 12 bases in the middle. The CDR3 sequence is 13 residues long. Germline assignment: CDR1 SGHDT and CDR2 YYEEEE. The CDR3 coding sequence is TGTGCCAGCAGTCGGGACTTCACCTATGGCTACACCTTC. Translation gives CASSRDFTYGYTF. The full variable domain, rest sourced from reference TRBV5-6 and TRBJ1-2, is DAGVTQSPTHLIKTRGQQVTLRCSPKSGHDTVSWYQQALGQGPQFIFQYYEEEERQRGNFPDRFSGHQFPNYSSELNVNALLLGDSALYLCASSRDFTYGYTFGSGTRLTVV.

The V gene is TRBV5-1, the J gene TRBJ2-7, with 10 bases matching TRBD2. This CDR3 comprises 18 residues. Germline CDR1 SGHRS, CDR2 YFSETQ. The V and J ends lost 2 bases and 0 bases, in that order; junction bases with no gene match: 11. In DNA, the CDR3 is TGCGCCAGCAGCTTAAAGGTGTCTAGCGGGAGCACCTCCTACGAGCAGTACTTC. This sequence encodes CASSLKVSSGSTSYEQYF.

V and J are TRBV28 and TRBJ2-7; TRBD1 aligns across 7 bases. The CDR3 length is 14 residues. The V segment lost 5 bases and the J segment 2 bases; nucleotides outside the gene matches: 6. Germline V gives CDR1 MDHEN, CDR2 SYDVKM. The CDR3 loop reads CASSTRDRPYEQYF. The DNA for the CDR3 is TGTGCCAGCAGTACTCGGGACAGACCCTACGAGCAGTACTTC. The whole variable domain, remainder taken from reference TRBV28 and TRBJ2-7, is DVKVTQSSRYLVKRTGEKVFLECVQDMDHENMFWYRQDPGLGLRLIYFSYDVKMKEKGDIPEGYSVSREKKERFSLILESASTNQTSMYLCASSTRDRPYEQYFGPGTRLTVT.

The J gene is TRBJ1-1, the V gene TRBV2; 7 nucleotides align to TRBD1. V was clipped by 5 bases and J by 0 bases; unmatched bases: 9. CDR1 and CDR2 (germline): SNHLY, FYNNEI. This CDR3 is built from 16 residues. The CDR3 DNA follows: TGTGCCAGCAGTAAAACCCCCGGGACAGTGAACACTGAAGCTTTCTTT. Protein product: CASSKTPGTVNTEAFF.

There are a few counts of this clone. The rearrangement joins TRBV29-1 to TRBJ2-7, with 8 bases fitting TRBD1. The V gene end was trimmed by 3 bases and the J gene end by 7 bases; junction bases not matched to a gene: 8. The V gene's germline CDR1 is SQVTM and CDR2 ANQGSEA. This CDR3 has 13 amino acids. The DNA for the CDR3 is TGCAGCGTTGACCGGACAGGGTCCGAAGAGCAGTACTTC. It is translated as CSVDRTGSEEQYF.

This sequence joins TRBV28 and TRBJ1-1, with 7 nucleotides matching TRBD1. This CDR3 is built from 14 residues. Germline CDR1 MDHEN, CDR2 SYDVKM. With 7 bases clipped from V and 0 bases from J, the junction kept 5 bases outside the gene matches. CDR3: CASKGQPMNTEAFF. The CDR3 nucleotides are TGTGCCAGCAAGGGACAGCCCATGAACACTGAAGCTTTCTTT.

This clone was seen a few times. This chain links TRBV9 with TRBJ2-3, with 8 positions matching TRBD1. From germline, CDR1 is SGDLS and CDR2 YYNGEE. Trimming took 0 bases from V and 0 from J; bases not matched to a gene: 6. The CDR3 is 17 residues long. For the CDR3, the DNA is TGTGCCAGCAGCGTAGAGACCGGACAGGGAAGCACAGATACGCAGTATTTT. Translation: CASSVETGQGSTDTQYF.

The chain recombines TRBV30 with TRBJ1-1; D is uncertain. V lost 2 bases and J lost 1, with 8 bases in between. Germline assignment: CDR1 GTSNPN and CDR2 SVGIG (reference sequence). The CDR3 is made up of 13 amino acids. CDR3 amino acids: CAWSKRRNTEAFF. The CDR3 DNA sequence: TGTGCCTGGAGTAAGCGGAGGAACACTGAAGCTTTCTTT.

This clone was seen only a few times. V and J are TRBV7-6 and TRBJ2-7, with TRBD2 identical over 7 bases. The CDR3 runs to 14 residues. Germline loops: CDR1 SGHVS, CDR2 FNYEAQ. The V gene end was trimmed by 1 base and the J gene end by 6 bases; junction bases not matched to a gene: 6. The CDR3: CASSLGEGVSEQYF. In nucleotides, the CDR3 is TGTGCCAGCAGCTTAGGGGAGGGTGTGAGCGAGCAGTACTTC.

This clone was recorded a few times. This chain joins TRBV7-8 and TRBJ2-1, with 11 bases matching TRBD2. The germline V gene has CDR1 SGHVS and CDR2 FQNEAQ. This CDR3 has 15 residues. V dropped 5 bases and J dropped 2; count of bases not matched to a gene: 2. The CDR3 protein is CASSPLAGAYNEQFF. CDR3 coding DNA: TGTGCCAGCAGCCCACTAGCGGGAGCCTACAATGAGCAGTTCTTC. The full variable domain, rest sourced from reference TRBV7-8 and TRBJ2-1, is GAGVSQSPRYKVAKRGQDVALRCDPISGHVSLFWYQQALGQGPEFLTYFQNEAQLDKSGLPSDRFFAERPEGSVSTLKIQRTQQEDSAVYLCASSPLAGAYNEQFFGPGTRLTVL.

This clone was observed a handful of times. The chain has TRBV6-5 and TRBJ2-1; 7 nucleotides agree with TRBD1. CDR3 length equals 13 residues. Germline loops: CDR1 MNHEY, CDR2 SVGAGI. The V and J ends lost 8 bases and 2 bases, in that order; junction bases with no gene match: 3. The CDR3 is CASGTAAYNEQFF. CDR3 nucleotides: TGTGCCAGCGGGACAGCAGCCTACAATGAGCAGTTCTTC.

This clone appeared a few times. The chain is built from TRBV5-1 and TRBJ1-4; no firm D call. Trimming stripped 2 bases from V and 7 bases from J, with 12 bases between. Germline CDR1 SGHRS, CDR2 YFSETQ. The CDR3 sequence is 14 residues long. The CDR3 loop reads CASSFSGLGEKLFF. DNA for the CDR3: TGCGCCAGCAGCTTTTCCGGACTGGGTGAAAAACTGTTTTTT.

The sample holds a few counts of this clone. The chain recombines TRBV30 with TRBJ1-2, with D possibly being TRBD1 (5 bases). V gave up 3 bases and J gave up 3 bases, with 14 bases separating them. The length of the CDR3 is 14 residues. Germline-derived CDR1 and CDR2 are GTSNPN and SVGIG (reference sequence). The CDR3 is CAWRRTPHDYGYTF. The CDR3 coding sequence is TGTGCCTGGAGAAGGACACCTCATGACTATGGCTACACCTTC.

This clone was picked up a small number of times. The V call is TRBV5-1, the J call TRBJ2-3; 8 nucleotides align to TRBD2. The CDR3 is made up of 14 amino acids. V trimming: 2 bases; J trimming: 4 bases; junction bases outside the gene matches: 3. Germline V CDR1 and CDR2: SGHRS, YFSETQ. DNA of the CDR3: TGCGCCAGCAGCTTTCGGGAGGGATCAGATACGCAGTATTTT. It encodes CASSFREGSDTQYF.

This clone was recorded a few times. The CDR3 region has the DNA TGCAGCGTTTTGATCGGGACTGGGGCCAACGTCCTGACTTTC. Its protein is CSVLIGTGANVLTF. V gene TRBV29-1 combines with J gene TRBJ2-6; maybe TRBD2 (5 bases). This CDR3 has 14 residues. Germline V gene lookup returns CDR1 SQVTM and CDR2 ANQGSEA. V shed 5 bases and J shed 2 bases, with 10 bases lying between them. Together with reference TRBV29-1 and TRBJ2-6, the CDR3 gives the full variable domain: SAVISQKPSRDICQRGTSLTIQCQVDSQVTMMFWYRQQPGQSLTLIATANQGSEATYESGFVIDKFPISRPNLTFSTLTVSNMSPEDSSIYLCSVLIGTGANVLTFGAGSRLTVL.

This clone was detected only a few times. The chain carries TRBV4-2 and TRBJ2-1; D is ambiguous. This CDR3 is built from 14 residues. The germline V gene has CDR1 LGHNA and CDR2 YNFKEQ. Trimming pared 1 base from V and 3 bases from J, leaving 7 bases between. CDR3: CASSQVISYNEQFF. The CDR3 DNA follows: TGTGCCAGCAGCCAAGTTATCAGCTACAATGAGCAGTTCTTC.

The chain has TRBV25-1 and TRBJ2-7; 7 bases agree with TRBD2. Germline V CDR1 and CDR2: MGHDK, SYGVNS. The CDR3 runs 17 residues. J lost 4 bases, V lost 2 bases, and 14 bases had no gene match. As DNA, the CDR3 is TGTGCCAGCAGTGAACTCGGTGGGGCTAGCGGTTATTACGAGCAGTACTTC. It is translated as CASSELGGASGYYEQYF.

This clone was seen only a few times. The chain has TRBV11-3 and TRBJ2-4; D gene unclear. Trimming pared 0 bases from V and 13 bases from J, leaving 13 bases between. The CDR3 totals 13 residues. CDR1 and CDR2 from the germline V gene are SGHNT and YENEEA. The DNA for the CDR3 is TGTGCCAGCAGCTTAGATTCGAGTTCCCCCCAGTACTTC. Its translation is CASSLDSSSPQYF.

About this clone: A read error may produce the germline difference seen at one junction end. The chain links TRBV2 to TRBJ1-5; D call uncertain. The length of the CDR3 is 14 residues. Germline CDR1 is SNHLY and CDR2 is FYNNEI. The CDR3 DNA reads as TGTGCCAGCAGGGCGACAACAAGCAATCAGCACCAGCATTTT. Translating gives CASRATTSNQHQHF.

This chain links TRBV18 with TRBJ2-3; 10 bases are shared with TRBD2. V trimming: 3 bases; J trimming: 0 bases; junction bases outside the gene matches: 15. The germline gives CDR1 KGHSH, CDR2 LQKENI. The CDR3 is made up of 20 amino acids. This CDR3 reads CASSPNGPSSGRTSTDTQYF. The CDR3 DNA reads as TGTGCCAGCTCACCGAATGGTCCATCTAGCGGGAGAACCAGCACAGATACGCAGTATTTT.

The CDR3 bases are TGTGCCAGCAGCAAAAACCCCCAAGCCCTAAGCTACAATGAGCAGTTCTTC. The encoded protein is CASSKNPQALSYNEQFF. The chain carries TRBV6-4 and TRBJ2-1; D gene unclear. Germline values: CDR1 MRHNA, CDR2 SNTAGT. The CDR3 spans 17 residues. V shed 6 bases and J shed 3 bases, with 21 bases lying between them.

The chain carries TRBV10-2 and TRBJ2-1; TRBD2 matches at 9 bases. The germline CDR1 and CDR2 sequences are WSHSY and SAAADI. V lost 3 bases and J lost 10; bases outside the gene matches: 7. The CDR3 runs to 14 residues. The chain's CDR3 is CASSDSSGIEEQFF. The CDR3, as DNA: TGCGCCAGCAGTGATTCTAGCGGGATTGAGGAGCAGTTCTTC.

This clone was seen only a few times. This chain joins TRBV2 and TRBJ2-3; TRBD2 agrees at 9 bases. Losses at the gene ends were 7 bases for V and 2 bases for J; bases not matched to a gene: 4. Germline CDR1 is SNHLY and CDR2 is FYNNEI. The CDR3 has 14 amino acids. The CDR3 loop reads CASMREGPTDTQYF. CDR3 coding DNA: TGTGCCAGCATGCGGGAGGGCCCCACAGATACGCAGTATTTT.